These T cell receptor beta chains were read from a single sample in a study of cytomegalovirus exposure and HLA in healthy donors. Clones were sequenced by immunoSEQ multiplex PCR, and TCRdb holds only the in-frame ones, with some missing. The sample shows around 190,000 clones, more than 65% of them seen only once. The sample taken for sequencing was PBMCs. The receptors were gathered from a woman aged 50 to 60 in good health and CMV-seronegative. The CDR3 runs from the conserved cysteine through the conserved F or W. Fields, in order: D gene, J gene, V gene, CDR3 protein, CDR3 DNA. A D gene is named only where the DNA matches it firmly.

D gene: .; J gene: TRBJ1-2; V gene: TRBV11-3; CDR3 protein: CASSIRGGGGRLSCGYTF; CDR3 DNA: TGTGCCAGCAGCATAAGGGGAGGTGGGGGACGACTGTCTTGTGGCTACACCTTC
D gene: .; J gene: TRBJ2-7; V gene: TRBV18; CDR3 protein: CASSPPPGPYEQYF; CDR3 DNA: TGTGCCAGCTCACCACCGCCAGGTCCCTACGAGCAGTACTTC
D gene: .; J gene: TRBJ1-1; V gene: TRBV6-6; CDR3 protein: CASSHSGGANTEAFF; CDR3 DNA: TGTGCCAGCAGTCATTCGGGGGGCGCGAACACTGAAGCTTTCTTT
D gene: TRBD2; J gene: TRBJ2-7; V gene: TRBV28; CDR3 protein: CASSFPRASGRPYEQYF; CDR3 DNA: TGTGCCAGCAGTTTCCCGAGGGCTAGCGGGAGGCCCTACGAGCAGTACTTC
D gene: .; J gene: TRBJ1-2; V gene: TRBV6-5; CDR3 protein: CASSPRGYGYTF; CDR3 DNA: TGTGCCAGCAGTCCCCGGGGCTATGGCTACACCTTC
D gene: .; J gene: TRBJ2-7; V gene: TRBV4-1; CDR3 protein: CASSFRRGPADEQYF; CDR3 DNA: TGCGCCAGCAGCTTTAGGCGGGGACCTGCGGACGAGCAGTACTTC
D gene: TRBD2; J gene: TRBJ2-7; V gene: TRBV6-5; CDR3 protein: CASSPLAGLEQYF; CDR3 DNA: TGTGCCAGCAGCCCTTTAGCGGGACTCGAGCAGTACTTC
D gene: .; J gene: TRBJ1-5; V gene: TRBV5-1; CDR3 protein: CASSPTGVSNQPQHF; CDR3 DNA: TGCGCCAGCAGCCCGACCGGAGTAAGCAATCAGCCCCAGCATTTT
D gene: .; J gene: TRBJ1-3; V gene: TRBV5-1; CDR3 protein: CASSLVSGISGNTIYF; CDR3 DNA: TGCGCCAGCAGCTTGGTCTCCGGGATCTCTGGAAACACCATATATTTT
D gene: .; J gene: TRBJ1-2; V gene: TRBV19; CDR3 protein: CASRPQDYYGYTF; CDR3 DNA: TGTGCCAGTAGGCCTCAGGATTACTATGGCTACACCTTC